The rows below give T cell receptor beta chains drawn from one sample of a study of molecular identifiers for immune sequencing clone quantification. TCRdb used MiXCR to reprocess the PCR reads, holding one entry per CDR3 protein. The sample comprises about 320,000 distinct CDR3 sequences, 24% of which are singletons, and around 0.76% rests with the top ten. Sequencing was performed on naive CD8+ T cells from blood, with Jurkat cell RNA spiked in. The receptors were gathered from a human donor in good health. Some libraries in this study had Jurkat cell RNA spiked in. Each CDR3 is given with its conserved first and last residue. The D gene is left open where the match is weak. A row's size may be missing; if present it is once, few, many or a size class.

CASNLDGSYEQYF,TGCGCCAGCAACTTGGACGGCTCCTACGAGCAGTACTTC,NA,TRBV5-1,TRBJ2-7,NA
CASSLTPGPGGEDTQYF,TGTGCCAGCAGCCTAACTCCGGGTCCGGGCGGGGAAGATACGCAGTATTTT,NA,TRBV27,TRBJ2-3,NA
CASSPSLGNTIYF,TGTGCCAGCAGCCCATCACTTGGAAACACCATATATTTT,few,TRBV13,TRBJ1-3,NA
CASSSRSNTEAFF,TGTGCCAGCAGCTCAAGGAGTAACACTGAAGCTTTCTTT,many,TRBV12-3/TRBV12-4,TRBJ1-1,NA
CASLSSFNQPQHF,TGTGCCAGTCTTTCAAGTTTCAATCAGCCCCAGCATTTT,few,TRBV19,TRBJ1-5,NA
CAWSSDPGGLFF,TGTGCCTGGAGTTCCGATCCCGGGGGGCTGTTTTTT,few,TRBV30,TRBJ2-2,NA
CATSDFLNTGELFF,TGTGCCACCAGTGATTTCCTTAACACCGGGGAGCTGTTTTTT,few,TRBV24-1,TRBJ2-2,NA
CSVEDRVSPGTLHF,TGCAGCGTTGAAGATCGGGTTTCCCCAGGGACCCTCCACTTT,many,TRBV29-1,TRBJ1-6,NA
CASSRDTGFDTYNSPLHF,TGTGCCAGTAGTCGGGACACCGGTTTCGATACCTATAATTCACCCCTCCACTTT,NA,TRBV19,TRBJ1-6,NA
CASSHSSYNEQFF,TGTGCCAGCAGCCATAGCTCCTACAATGAGCAGTTCTTC,many,TRBV7-9,TRBJ2-1,NA
CASSLGTVGHTGQETQYF,TGTGCCAGCAGTTTGGGGACTGTCGGTCACACCGGACAAGAGACCCAGTACTTC,few,TRBV27,TRBJ2-5,NA
CASSPTQVAGGPGTQYF,TGTGCCAGCTCACCCACGCAGGTAGCGGGAGGGCCTGGTACGCAGTATTTT,NA,TRBV18,TRBJ2-3,TRBD2
CASSFGGAGELFF,TGTGCCAGCAGCTTTGGGGGGGCCGGGGAGCTGTTTTTT,NA,TRBV12-3/TRBV12-4,TRBJ2-2,TRBD2
CASSLRTGVLNEQFF,TGTGCCAGCAGCTTGCGGACAGGGGTATTAAATGAGCAGTTCTTC,many,TRBV7-9,TRBJ2-1,TRBD1
CASSFGPSSYEQYF,TGTGCCAGCAGCTTTGGCCCTTCCTCCTACGAGCAGTACTTC,many,TRBV5-5,TRBJ2-7,NA
CASSRGDRLRTEAFF,TGTGCCAGCAGCCGTGGTGATAGGCTGCGTACTGAAGCTTTCTTT,many,TRBV28,TRBJ1-1,NA
CASSESSVYGYTF,TGTGCCAGCAGTGAATCTTCCGTCTATGGCTACACCTTC,NA,TRBV25-1,TRBJ1-2,NA
CASSSWTGASTYNEQFF,TGTGCCAGCAGTTCATGGACAGGGGCTTCGACCTACAATGAGCAGTTCTTC,NA,TRBV27,TRBJ2-1,TRBD1
CSVLWDTKTFF,TGCAGCGTTCTCTGGGACACTAAAACTTTCTTT,NA,TRBV29-1,TRBJ1-1,NA
CSVGAANHGRYF,TGCAGCGTCGGGGCAGCCAACCACGGGCGGTACTTC,NA,TRBV29-1,TRBJ2-7,NA
CASSLEGAGDNEQFF,TGTGCCAGCAGCTTGGAGGGGGCAGGGGACAATGAGCAGTTCTTC,many,TRBV5-6,TRBJ2-1,TRBD1
CASRDLLNTEAFF,TGTGCCAGCCGAGACCTTTTGAACACTGAAGCTTTCTTT,many,TRBV27,TRBJ1-1,NA
CATSRDASEITDTQYF,TGTGCCACCAGCAGAGACGCGAGCGAGATCACAGATACGCAGTATTTT,many,TRBV15,TRBJ2-3,NA
CASRRTTGELFF,TGCGCCAGCAGGAGGACTACCGGGGAGCTGTTTTTT,many,TRBV5-1,TRBJ2-2,NA
CASSAQGQPYEQYF,TGTGCCAGCAGCGCCCAGGGACAGCCCTACGAGCAGTACTTC,NA,TRBV11-3,TRBJ2-7,TRBD1
CASSLSSGLDPWEQYF,TGTGCCAGCAGCTTATCCTCGGGACTAGATCCCTGGGAGCAGTACTTC,NA,TRBV11-2,TRBJ2-7,TRBD2
CAWSSTTGFSGNTIYF,TGTGCCTGGAGTTCCACGACAGGATTCTCTGGTAACACCATATATTTT,NA,TRBV30,TRBJ1-3,NA
CASSFPGRYEQYF,TGTGCCAGCAGCTTCCCAGGAAGGTACGAGCAGTACTTC,NA,TRBV7-9,TRBJ2-7,NA
CASSSLGGMETQYF,TGTGCCAGCAGCTCACTAGGGGGCATGGAGACCCAGTACTTC,many,TRBV7-2,TRBJ2-5,TRBD1
CASSQVHRSGNTIYF,TGCGCCAGCAGCCAAGTTCACAGATCTGGAAACACCATATATTTT,NA,TRBV4-1,TRBJ1-3,NA
CATSDTDRPSKDTQYF,TGTGCCACCAGTGATACCGACAGGCCCTCTAAAGATACGCAGTATTTT,NA,TRBV24-1,TRBJ2-3,NA
CASRLIAAQYF,TGTGCCAGCCGCTTGATCGCCGCGCAGTACTTC,once,TRBV5-6,TRBJ2-7,NA
CASSLVGDNYEQYF,TGTGCCAGCAGCTTAGTCGGGGACAACTACGAGCAGTACTTC,many,TRBV7-6,TRBJ2-7,NA
CASSQGEGDSYTDTQYF,TGCGCCAGCAGCCAAGGAGAGGGGGACAGCTACACAGATACGCAGTATTTT,few,TRBV4-1,TRBJ2-3,TRBD1
CSVPSGTEAFF,TGCAGCGTTCCCAGCGGCACTGAAGCTTTCTTT,NA,TRBV29-1,TRBJ1-1,NA
CASRETSGAQETQYF,TGTGCCAGCAGGGAGACTAGCGGGGCGCAAGAGACCCAGTACTTC,NA,TRBV7-6,TRBJ2-5,TRBD2
CAGSLFGGGPCERCF,TGTGCCGGCAGCCTGTTTGGCGGGGGGCCCTGCGAGCGGTGCTTC,NA,TRBV7-2,TRBJ2-7,TRBD2
CSARDRAGASGRTYEQYF,TGCAGTGCTAGAGATCGGGCGGGAGCGAGCGGGAGGACCTACGAGCAGTACTTC,few,TRBV20-1,TRBJ2-7,TRBD2
CASSPRLGTYEQYF,TGCGCCAGCAGCCCCCGCCTAGGGACCTACGAGCAGTACTTC,NA,TRBV4-3,TRBJ2-7,NA
CASSQDSLAGDTDTQYF,TGCGCCAGCAGCCAAGATAGCCTAGCGGGGGACACAGATACGCAGTATTTT,many,TRBV4-1,TRBJ2-3,TRBD2
CASSPELGFTYEQYF,TGTGCCAGCAGCCCCGAGCTGGGGTTTACCTACGAGCAGTACTTC,NA,TRBV9,TRBJ2-7,NA